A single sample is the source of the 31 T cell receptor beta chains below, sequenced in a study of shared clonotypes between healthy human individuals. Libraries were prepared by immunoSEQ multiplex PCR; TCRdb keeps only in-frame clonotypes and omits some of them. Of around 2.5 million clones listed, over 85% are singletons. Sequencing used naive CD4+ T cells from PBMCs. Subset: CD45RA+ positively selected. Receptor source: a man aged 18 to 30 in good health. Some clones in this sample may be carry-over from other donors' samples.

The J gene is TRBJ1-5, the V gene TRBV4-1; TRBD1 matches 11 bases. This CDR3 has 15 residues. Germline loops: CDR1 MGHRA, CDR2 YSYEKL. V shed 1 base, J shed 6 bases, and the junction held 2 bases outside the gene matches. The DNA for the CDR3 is TGCGCCAGCAGCCAAGCGGGGACAGGGGGTCAGCCCCAGCATTTT. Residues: CASSQAGTGGQPQHF.

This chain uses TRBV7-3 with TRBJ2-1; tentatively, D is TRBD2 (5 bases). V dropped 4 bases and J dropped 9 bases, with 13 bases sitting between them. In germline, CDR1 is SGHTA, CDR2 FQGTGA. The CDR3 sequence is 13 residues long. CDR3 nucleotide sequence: TGTGCCAGCAGCTCCCCCGGGGTAGGTGAGCAGTTCTTC. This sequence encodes CASSSPGVGEQFF.

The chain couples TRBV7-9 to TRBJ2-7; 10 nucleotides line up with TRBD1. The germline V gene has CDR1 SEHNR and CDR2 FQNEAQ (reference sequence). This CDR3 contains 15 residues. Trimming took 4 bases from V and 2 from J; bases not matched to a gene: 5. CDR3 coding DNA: TGTGCCAGCAGCTCAGGCGGGACAGGGGCCTACGAGCAGTACTTC. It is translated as CASSSGGTGAYEQYF.

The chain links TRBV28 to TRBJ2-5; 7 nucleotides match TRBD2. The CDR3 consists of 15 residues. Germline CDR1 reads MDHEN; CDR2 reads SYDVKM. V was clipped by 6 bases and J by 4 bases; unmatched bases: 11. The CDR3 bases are TGTGCCAGCAGCCCGGGGGGTCAGGGTCGAGAGACCCAGTACTTC. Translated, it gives CASSPGGQGRETQYF.

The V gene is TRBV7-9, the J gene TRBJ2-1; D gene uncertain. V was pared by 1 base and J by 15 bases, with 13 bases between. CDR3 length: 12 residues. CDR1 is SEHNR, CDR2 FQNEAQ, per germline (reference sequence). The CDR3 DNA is TGTGCCAGCAGCTTAGGGCTCTCCGGGCGGTTCTTC. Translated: CASSLGLSGRFF. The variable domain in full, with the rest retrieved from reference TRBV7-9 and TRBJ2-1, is DTGVSQNPRHKITKRGQNVTFRCDPISEHNRLYWYRQTLGQGPEFLTYFQNEAQLEKSRLLSDRFSAERPKGSFSTLEIQRTEQGDSAMYLCASSLGLSGRFFGPGTRLTVL.

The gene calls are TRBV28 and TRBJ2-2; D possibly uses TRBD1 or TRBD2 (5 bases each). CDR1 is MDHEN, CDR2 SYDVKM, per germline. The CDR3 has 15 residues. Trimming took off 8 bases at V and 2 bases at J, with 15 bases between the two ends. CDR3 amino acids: CASRTGQINTGELFF. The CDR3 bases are TGTGCCAGCCGTACGGGGCAAATCAACACCGGGGAGCTGTTTTTT.

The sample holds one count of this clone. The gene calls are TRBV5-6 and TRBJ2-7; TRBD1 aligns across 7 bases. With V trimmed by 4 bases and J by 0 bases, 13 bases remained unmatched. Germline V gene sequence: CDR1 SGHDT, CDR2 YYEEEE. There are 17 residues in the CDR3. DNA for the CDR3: TGTGCCAGCAGCCTAATAACATACAGGGGCTCCTCCTACGAGCAGTACTTC. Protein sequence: CASSLITYRGSSYEQYF. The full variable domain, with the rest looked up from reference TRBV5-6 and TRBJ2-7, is DAGVTQSPTHLIKTRGQQVTLRCSPKSGHDTVSWYQQALGQGPQFIFQYYEEEERQRGNFPDRFSGHQFPNYSSELNVNALLLGDSALYLCASSLITYRGSSYEQYFGPGTRLTVT.

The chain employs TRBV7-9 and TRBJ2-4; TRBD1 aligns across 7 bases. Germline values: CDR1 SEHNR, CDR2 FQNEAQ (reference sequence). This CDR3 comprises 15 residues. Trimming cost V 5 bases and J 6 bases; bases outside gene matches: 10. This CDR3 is CASSPPGQLLNIQYF. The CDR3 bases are TGTGCCAGCAGCCCCCCGGGACAGCTCCTAAACATTCAGTACTTC. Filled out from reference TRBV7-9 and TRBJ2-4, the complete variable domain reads DTGVSQNPRHKITKRGQNVTFRCDPISEHNRLYWYRQTLGQGPEFLTYFQNEAQLEKSRLLSDRFSAERPKGSFSTLEIQRTEQGDSAMYLCASSPPGQLLNIQYFGAGTRLSVL.

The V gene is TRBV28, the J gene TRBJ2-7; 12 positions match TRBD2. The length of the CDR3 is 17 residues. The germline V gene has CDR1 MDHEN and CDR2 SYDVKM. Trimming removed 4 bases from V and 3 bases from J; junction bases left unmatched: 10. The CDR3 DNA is TGTGCCAGCAGTTCCTTTACTAGCGGGAGGTCGGGCTACGAGCAGTACTTC. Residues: CASSSFTSGRSGYEQYF.

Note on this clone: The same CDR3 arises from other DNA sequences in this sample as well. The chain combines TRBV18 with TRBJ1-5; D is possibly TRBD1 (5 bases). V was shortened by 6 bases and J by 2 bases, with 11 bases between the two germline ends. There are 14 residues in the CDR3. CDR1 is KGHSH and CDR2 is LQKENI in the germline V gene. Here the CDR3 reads CASSPLGRNQPQHF. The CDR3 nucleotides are TGTGCCAGCTCCCCCCTGGGACGCAATCAGCCCCAGCATTTT.

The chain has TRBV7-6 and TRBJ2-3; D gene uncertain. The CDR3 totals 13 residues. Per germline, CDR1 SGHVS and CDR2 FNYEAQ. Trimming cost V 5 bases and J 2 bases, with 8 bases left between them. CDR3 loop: CASSLSPTDTQYF. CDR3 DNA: TGTGCCAGCAGCCTGAGTCCCACAGATACGCAGTATTTT.

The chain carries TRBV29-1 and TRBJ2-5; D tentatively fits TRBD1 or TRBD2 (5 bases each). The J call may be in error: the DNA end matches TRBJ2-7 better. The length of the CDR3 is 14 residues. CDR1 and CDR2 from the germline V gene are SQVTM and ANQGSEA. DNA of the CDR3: TGCAGCGTTGACCCAGGACTTGGGGGCTACGAGCAGTACTTC. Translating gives CSVDPGLGGYEQYF.

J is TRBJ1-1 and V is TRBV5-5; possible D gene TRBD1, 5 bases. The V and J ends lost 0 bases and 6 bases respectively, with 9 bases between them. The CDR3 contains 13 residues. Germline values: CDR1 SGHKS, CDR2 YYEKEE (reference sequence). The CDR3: CASSLGRAAEAFF. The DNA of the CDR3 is TGTGCCAGCAGCTTGGGCAGGGCCGCTGAAGCTTTCTTT.

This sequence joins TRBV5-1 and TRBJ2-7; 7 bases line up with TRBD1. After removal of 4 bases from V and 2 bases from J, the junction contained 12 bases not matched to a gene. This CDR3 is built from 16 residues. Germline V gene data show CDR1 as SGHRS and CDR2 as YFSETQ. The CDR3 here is CASSPSLAGGTYEQYF. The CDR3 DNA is TGCGCCAGCAGCCCGTCCCTGGCAGGGGGTACCTACGAGCAGTACTTC.

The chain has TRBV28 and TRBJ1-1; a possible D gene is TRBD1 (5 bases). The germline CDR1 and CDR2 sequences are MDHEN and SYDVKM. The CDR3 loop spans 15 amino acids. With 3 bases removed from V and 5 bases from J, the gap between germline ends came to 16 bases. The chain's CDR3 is CASSFPRGEGTEAFF. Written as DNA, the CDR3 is TGTGCCAGCAGTTTCCCTCGGGGGGAGGGTACTGAAGCTTTCTTT.

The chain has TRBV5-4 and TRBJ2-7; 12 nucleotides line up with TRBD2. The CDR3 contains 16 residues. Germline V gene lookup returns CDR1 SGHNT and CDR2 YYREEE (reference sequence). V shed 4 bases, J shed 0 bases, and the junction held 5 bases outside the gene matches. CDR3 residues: CASSNGLAGSSYEQYF. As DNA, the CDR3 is TGTGCCAGCAGCAATGGACTAGCGGGGTCCTCCTACGAGCAGTACTTC.

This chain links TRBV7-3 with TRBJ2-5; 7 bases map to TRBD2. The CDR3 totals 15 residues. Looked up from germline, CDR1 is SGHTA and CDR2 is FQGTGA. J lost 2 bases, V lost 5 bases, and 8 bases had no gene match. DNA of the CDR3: TGTGCCAGCAGCCCTCGGGGGGTCCCACAAGAGACCCAGTACTTC. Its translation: CASSPRGVPQETQYF.

CDR3 nucleotides: TGTGCCAGCAGTGATAAGGGGACCCAGATGAACACTGAAGCTTTCTTT. Its protein is CASSDKGTQMNTEAFF. The chain employs TRBV2 and TRBJ1-1, with a weak D call TRBD1 (5 bases). The germline V gene has CDR1 SNHLY and CDR2 FYNNEI. The V end lost 3 bases, the J end lost 0 bases, and 14 bases lay between the germline ends. This CDR3 region has 16 residues. Full variable domain (missing parts from reference TRBV2 and TRBJ1-1): EPEVTQTPSHQVTQMGQEVILRCVPISNHLYFYWYRQILGQKVEFLVSFYNNEISEKSEIFDDQFSVERPDGSNFTLKIRSTKLEDSAMYFCASSDKGTQMNTEAFFGQGTRLTVV.

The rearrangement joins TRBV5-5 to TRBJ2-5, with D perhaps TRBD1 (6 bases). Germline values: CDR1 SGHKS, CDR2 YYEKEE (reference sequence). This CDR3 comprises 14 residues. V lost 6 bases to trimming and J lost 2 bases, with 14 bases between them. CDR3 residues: CASTVGQIQETQYF. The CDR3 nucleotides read TGTGCCAGCACTGTTGGACAGATTCAAGAGACCCAGTACTTC. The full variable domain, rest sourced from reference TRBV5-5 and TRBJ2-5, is DAGVTQSPTHLIKTRGQQVTLRCSPISGHKSVSWYQQVLGQGPQFIFQYYEKEERGRGNFPDRFSARQFPNYSSELNVNALLLGDSALYLCASTVGQIQETQYFGPGTRLLVL.

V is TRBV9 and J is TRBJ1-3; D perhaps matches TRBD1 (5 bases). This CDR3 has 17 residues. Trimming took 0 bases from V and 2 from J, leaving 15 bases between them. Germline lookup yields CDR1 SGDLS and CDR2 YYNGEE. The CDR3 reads CASSVALAGTAGNTIYF. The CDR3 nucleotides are TGTGCCAGCAGCGTAGCTCTGGCAGGGACTGCTGGAAACACCATATATTTT.

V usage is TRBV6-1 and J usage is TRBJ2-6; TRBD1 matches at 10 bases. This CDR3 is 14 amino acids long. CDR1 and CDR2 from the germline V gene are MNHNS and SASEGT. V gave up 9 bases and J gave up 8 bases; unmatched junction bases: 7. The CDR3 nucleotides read TGTGCCAGTGACCGGACAGGGGGTTCCAACGTCCTGACTTTC. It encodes CASDRTGGSNVLTF.

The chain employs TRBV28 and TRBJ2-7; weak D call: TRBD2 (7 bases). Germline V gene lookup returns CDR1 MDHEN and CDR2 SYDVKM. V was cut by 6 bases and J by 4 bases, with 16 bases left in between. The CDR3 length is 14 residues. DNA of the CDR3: TGTGCCAGCAGCCGCGGGGGCGACCGGTACGAGCAGTACTTC. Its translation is CASSRGGDRYEQYF.

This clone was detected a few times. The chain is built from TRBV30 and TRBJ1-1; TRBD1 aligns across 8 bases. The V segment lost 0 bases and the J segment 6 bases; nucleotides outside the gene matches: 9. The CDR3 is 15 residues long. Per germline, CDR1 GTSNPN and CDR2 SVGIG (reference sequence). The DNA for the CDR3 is TGTGCCTGGAGTGTTACCCCAGGACAGGGCTCTGAAGCTTTCTTT. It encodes CAWSVTPGQGSEAFF.

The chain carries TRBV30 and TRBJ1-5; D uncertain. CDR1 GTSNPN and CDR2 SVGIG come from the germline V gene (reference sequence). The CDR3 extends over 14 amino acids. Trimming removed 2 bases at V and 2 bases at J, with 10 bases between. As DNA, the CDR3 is TGTGCCTGGAGTATCGGACGGGGCAATCAGCCCCAGCATTTT. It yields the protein CAWSIGRGNQPQHF.

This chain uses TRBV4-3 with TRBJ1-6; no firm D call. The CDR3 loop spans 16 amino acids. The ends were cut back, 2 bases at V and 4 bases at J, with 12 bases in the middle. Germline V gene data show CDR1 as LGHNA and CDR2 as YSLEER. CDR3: CASSQTTAVYNSPLHF. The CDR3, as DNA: TGCGCCAGCAGCCAAACAACAGCCGTTTATAATTCACCCCTCCACTTT.

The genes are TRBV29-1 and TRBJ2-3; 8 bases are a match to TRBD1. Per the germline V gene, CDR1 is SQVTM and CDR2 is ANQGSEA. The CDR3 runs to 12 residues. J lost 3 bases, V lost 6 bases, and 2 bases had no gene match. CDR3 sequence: CSVRDRTDTQYF. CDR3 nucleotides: TGCAGCGTCCGGGACAGGACAGATACGCAGTATTTT.

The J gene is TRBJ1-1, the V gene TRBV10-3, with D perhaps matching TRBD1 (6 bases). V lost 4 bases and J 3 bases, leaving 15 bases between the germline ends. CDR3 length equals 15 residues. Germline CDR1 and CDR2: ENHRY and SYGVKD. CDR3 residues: CAISVATGRDTEAFF. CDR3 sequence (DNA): TGTGCCATCAGTGTGGCTACAGGGAGGGACACTGAAGCTTTCTTT.

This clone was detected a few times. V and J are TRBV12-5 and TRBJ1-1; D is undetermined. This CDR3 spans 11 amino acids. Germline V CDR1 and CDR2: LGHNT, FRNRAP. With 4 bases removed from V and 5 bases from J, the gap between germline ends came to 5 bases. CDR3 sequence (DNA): TGTGCTAGTGGTTCCGATACTGAAGCTTTCTTT. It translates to CASGSDTEAFF.

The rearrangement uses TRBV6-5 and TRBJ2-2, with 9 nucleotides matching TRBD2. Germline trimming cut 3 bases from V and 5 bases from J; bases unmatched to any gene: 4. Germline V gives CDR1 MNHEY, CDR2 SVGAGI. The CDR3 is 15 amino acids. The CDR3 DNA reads TGTGCCAGCAGTTATGTAGCGGGAGTTACCGGGGAGCTGTTTTTT. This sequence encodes CASSYVAGVTGELFF.

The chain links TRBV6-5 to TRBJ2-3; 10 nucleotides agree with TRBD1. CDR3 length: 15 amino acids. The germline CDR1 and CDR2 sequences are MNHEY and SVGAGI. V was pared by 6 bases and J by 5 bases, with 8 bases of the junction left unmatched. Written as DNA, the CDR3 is TGTGCCAGCAGGAGGGGACAGGGGTTTGGAGATACGCAGTATTTT. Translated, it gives CASRRGQGFGDTQYF.

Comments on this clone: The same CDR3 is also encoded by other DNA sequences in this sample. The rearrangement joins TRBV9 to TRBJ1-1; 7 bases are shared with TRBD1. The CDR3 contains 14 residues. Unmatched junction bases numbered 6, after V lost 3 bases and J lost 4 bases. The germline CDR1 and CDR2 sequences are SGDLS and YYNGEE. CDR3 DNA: TGTGCCAGCAGCGCCACAGGGGTGGGCACTGAAGCTTTCTTT. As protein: CASSATGVGTEAFF.